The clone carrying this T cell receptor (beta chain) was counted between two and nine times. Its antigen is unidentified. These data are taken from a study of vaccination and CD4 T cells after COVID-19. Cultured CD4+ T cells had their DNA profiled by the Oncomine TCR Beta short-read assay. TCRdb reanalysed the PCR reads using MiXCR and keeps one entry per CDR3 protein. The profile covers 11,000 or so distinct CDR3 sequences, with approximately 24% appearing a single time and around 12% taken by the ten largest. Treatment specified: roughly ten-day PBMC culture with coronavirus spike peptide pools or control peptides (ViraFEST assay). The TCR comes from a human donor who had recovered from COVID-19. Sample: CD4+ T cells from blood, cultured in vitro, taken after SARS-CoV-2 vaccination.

The CDR3 is CASSSLGAFRGAFF. CDR3 coding DNA: TGTGCCAGCAGTTCGCTGGGCGCGTTTCGCGGAGCTTTCTTT. The V gene is TRBV28, the J gene TRBJ1-1; D ambiguous. V lost 4 bases and J 10 bases, leaving 19 bases between the germline ends. The length of the CDR3 is 14 residues. CDR1 is MDHEN, CDR2 SYDVKM, per germline.